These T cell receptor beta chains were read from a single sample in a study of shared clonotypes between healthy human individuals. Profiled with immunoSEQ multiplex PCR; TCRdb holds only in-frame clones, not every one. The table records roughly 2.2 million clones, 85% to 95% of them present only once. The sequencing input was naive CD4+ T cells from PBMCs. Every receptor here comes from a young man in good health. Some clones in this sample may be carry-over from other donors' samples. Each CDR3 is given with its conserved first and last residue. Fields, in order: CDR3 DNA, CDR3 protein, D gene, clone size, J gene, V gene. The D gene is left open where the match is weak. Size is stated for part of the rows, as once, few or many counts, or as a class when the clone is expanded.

cdr3_nt: TGCGCCAGCAGCTGGGACGGAAAGGAGCAGTTCTTC
cdr3_aa: CASSWDGKEQFF
d_call: NA
clone_size: NA
j_call: TRBJ2-1
v_call: TRBV5-1

cdr3_nt: TGCGCCAGCAGCCAAGATGGGGCCGTGGGCGGGGCCAAAAACATTCAGTACTTC
cdr3_aa: CASSQDGAVGGAKNIQYF
d_call: NA
clone_size: NA
j_call: TRBJ2-4
v_call: TRBV4-3

cdr3_nt: TGTGCCAGCAGTGGTCAGAACAAGGGTCGAGGCGCTGAAGCTTTCTTT
cdr3_aa: CASSGQNKGRGAEAFF
d_call: NA
clone_size: NA
j_call: TRBJ1-1
v_call: TRBV2

cdr3_nt: TGTGCCAGCAGCGCCGGGACTAGCGGAAACACCGGGGAGCTGTTTTTT
cdr3_aa: CASSAGTSGNTGELFF
d_call: TRBD2
clone_size: NA
j_call: TRBJ2-2
v_call: TRBV4-2

cdr3_nt: TGTGCCAGCAGGCGACTAGCGGGACGATTCTCCTACAATGAGCAGTTCTTC
cdr3_aa: CASRRLAGRFSYNEQFF
d_call: TRBD2
clone_size: NA
j_call: TRBJ2-1
v_call: TRBV5-5

cdr3_nt: TGTGCCAGCAGCTTTTCCAGTGGGGCGGAGCAGTACTTC
cdr3_aa: CASSFSSGAEQYF
d_call: NA
clone_size: NA
j_call: TRBJ2-7
v_call: TRBV7-8

cdr3_nt: TGCGCCAGCAGCCGGGGACAGACTTCCACTGAAGCTTTCTTT
cdr3_aa: CASSRGQTSTEAFF
d_call: TRBD1
clone_size: few
j_call: TRBJ1-1
v_call: TRBV5-1

cdr3_nt: TGTGCCAGCAGCCTTTGGGACAGCAAAAACATTCAGTACTTC
cdr3_aa: CASSLWDSKNIQYF
d_call: TRBD1
clone_size: NA
j_call: TRBJ2-4
v_call: TRBV5-6

cdr3_nt: TGTGCCAGCAGCAAGCCGAATCCCCCCCGGGACAGGGAGCTAAGACAGGCCTACGAGCAGTACTTC
cdr3_aa: CASSKPNPPRDRELRQAYEQYF
d_call: NA
clone_size: NA
j_call: TRBJ2-7
v_call: TRBV21-1

cdr3_nt: TGTGCCAGCAGTGTCGCAGGGGATGGCTACACCTTC
cdr3_aa: CASSVAGDGYTF
d_call: NA
clone_size: NA
j_call: TRBJ1-2
v_call: TRBV28

cdr3_nt: TGTGCCAGCAGCCCTGGACGGGCGATGTACGAGCAGTACTTC
cdr3_aa: CASSPGRAMYEQYF
d_call: NA
clone_size: NA
j_call: TRBJ2-7
v_call: TRBV5-5

cdr3_nt: TGTGCCAGCAGTCTTGTTGGGAGCGGGAGTCTCTACGAGCAGTACTTC
cdr3_aa: CASSLVGSGSLYEQYF
d_call: TRBD2
clone_size: NA
j_call: TRBJ2-7
v_call: TRBV28

cdr3_nt: TGCAGCGTTAGTGGGACAGGGGGCGAAAAACTGTTTTTT
cdr3_aa: CSVSGTGGEKLFF
d_call: TRBD1
clone_size: NA
j_call: TRBJ1-4
v_call: TRBV29-1

cdr3_nt: TGTGCCAGCTCACCGGGACTAGTGAGGCCAGATACGCAGTATTTT
cdr3_aa: CASSPGLVRPDTQYF
d_call: TRBD2
clone_size: NA
j_call: TRBJ2-3
v_call: TRBV18

cdr3_nt: TGCGCCAGCAGCTTGGCAGGGGTAGCGGGGGAGACCCAGTACTTC
cdr3_aa: CASSLAGVAGETQYF
d_call: TRBD2
clone_size: NA
j_call: TRBJ2-5
v_call: TRBV5-1

cdr3_nt: TGTGCCAGCATTCTTGAGAGGGACCTCTACGAGCAGTACTTC
cdr3_aa: CASILERDLYEQYF
d_call: NA
clone_size: NA
j_call: TRBJ2-7
v_call: TRBV6-1

cdr3_nt: TGTGCCAGCAGCTTAGGGGGGCCCCCGGCGGCTTTCTTT
cdr3_aa: CASSLGGPPAAFF
d_call: NA
clone_size: NA
j_call: TRBJ1-1
v_call: TRBV5-4

cdr3_nt: TGTGCCAGCAGCGTAGGGGACAGCACAGATACGCAGTATTTT
cdr3_aa: CASSVGDSTDTQYF
d_call: NA
clone_size: NA
j_call: TRBJ2-3
v_call: TRBV9

cdr3_nt: TGTGCCAGCACCCTGACAGGGTCCAATGGGGGACTGTTTTTT
cdr3_aa: CASTLTGSNGGLFF
d_call: TRBD1
clone_size: NA
j_call: TRBJ1-4
v_call: TRBV11-2

cdr3_nt: TGTGCCAGCAGCCAGGGGGGGGGCCCACTGTTTTTT
cdr3_aa: CASSQGGGPLFF
d_call: NA
clone_size: NA
j_call: TRBJ1-4
v_call: TRBV4-2

cdr3_nt: TGTGCCAGCTCACCACTAATAGCGGGAGTCCCTGAGCAGTTCTTC
cdr3_aa: CASSPLIAGVPEQFF
d_call: TRBD2
clone_size: NA
j_call: TRBJ2-1
v_call: TRBV18

cdr3_nt: TGCGCCAGCAGCCGGGGCGGGCAGGGGGATTTCAAGAATGAAAAACTGTTTTTT
cdr3_aa: CASSRGGQGDFKNEKLFF
d_call: TRBD1
clone_size: once
j_call: TRBJ1-4
v_call: TRBV5-1

cdr3_nt: TGTGCCAGCAGCCTTCGGTTGAGCGGGAGGGGGGGAGGCACAGATACGCAGTATTTT
cdr3_aa: CASSLRLSGRGGGTDTQYF
d_call: TRBD2
clone_size: NA
j_call: TRBJ2-3
v_call: TRBV7-2

cdr3_nt: TGTGCCAGTAGTATGAACGTTTTGGGACAGACCACCACTGAAGCTTTCTTT
cdr3_aa: CASSMNVLGQTTTEAFF
d_call: TRBD1
clone_size: NA
j_call: TRBJ1-1
v_call: TRBV19

cdr3_nt: TGTGCCAGCAGTTTGGGCGCACCGACAACAGATACGCAGTATTTT
cdr3_aa: CASSLGAPTTDTQYF
d_call: NA
clone_size: NA
j_call: TRBJ2-3
v_call: TRBV27

cdr3_nt: TGTGCCAGCAGTTCCCAGGGGGGACGACAGCCCCAGCATTTT
cdr3_aa: CASSSQGGRQPQHF
d_call: TRBD1
clone_size: NA
j_call: TRBJ1-5
v_call: TRBV28

cdr3_nt: TGTGCCAGCAGCTCACCTGGCCTAGCGTTCATCTACGAGCAGTACTTC
cdr3_aa: CASSSPGLAFIYEQYF
d_call: NA
clone_size: NA
j_call: TRBJ2-7
v_call: TRBV11-2

cdr3_nt: TGTGCCAGCAGCCAAATGGAGGGAGAGGTCTACGAGCAGTACTTC
cdr3_aa: CASSQMEGEVYEQYF
d_call: NA
clone_size: NA
j_call: TRBJ2-7
v_call: TRBV6-1

cdr3_nt: TGTGCCAGCAGCTCCAACTCCGGCTCCTACGAGCAGTACTTC
cdr3_aa: CASSSNSGSYEQYF
d_call: NA
clone_size: NA
j_call: TRBJ2-7
v_call: TRBV6-6

cdr3_nt: TGTGCCTGGAGTAGGTCAACAGTAAATCAGCCCCAGCATTTT
cdr3_aa: CAWSRSTVNQPQHF
d_call: NA
clone_size: NA
j_call: TRBJ1-5
v_call: TRBV30

cdr3_nt: TGCGCCAGCAGCTTGGATTGGGGGGGAGAGACCCAGTACTTC
cdr3_aa: CASSLDWGGETQYF
d_call: TRBD2
clone_size: NA
j_call: TRBJ2-5
v_call: TRBV5-1

cdr3_nt: TGTGCCAGCACAAACATGAACACTGAAGCTTTCTTT
cdr3_aa: CASTNMNTEAFF
d_call: NA
clone_size: few
j_call: TRBJ1-1
v_call: TRBV28

cdr3_nt: TGCGCCAGCAGCCTAGGACTAGCGGGACTGGGGGAGCAGTACTTC
cdr3_aa: CASSLGLAGLGEQYF
d_call: TRBD2
clone_size: NA
j_call: TRBJ2-7
v_call: TRBV4-1

cdr3_nt: TGTGCCAGCAGCCAGACCGGGGCCGGGGAGAACGAGCAGTACTTC
cdr3_aa: CASSQTGAGENEQYF
d_call: NA
clone_size: NA
j_call: TRBJ2-7
v_call: TRBV4-2

cdr3_nt: TGTGCCAGCAGTTCACCAGACAGGTTTACTGAAGCTTTCTTT
cdr3_aa: CASSSPDRFTEAFF
d_call: NA
clone_size: NA
j_call: TRBJ1-1
v_call: TRBV27

cdr3_nt: TGTGCCAGCAGTGAATGGGGCTTAACGGGAGGGCCTCACGAGCAGTACTTC
cdr3_aa: CASSEWGLTGGPHEQYF
d_call: TRBD2
clone_size: NA
j_call: TRBJ2-7
v_call: TRBV6-1

cdr3_nt: TGCGCCAGCAGGACCCATCTGGACAGGGGTTCAACTGAAGCTTTCTTT
cdr3_aa: CASRTHLDRGSTEAFF
d_call: TRBD1
clone_size: NA
j_call: TRBJ1-1
v_call: TRBV5-1

cdr3_nt: TGTGCCAGCAGTTTACAGGGGCCCGGGTCCTACAATGAGCAGTTCTTC
cdr3_aa: CASSLQGPGSYNEQFF
d_call: TRBD1
clone_size: once
j_call: TRBJ2-1
v_call: TRBV7-2

cdr3_nt: TGTGCCAGCAGGGCGGGTCGGCAGCACAATCAGCCCCAGCATTTT
cdr3_aa: CASRAGRQHNQPQHF
d_call: NA
clone_size: NA
j_call: TRBJ1-5
v_call: TRBV28

cdr3_nt: TGTGCCTGGCATACGAACACTGAAGCTTTCTTT
cdr3_aa: CAWHTNTEAFF
d_call: NA
clone_size: few
j_call: TRBJ1-1
v_call: TRBV30

cdr3_nt: TGTGCCACCAGGGTGAGGGAAATGAACACTGAAGCTTTCTTT
cdr3_aa: CATRVREMNTEAFF
d_call: NA
clone_size: few
j_call: TRBJ1-1
v_call: TRBV6-5

cdr3_nt: TGTGCCATCAGCCTGATTGATGGACAGGGCTCGTCCCGCTTAAGCTACACCTTC
cdr3_aa: CAISLIDGQGSSRLSYTF
d_call: TRBD1
clone_size: NA
j_call: TRBJ1-2
v_call: TRBV10-3

cdr3_nt: TGTGCCAGCAGTGATCCGGGGAAAGGTGGCTACACCTTC
cdr3_aa: CASSDPGKGGYTF
d_call: NA
clone_size: NA
j_call: TRBJ1-2
v_call: TRBV25-1

cdr3_nt: TGTGCCAGTAGTACCTCAGCCGGAGGGCAGGGAGTCCACGAGCAGTACTTC
cdr3_aa: CASSTSAGGQGVHEQYF
d_call: NA
clone_size: NA
j_call: TRBJ2-7
v_call: TRBV19

cdr3_nt: TGCGCCAGCAGCTTGGGACAGGGATTTTACGAGCAGTACTTC
cdr3_aa: CASSLGQGFYEQYF
d_call: TRBD1
clone_size: NA
j_call: TRBJ2-7
v_call: TRBV5-1

cdr3_nt: TGTGCCAGCGCCTCCCCTTTAACTGAAGCTTTCTTT
cdr3_aa: CASASPLTEAFF
d_call: NA
clone_size: NA
j_call: TRBJ1-1
v_call: TRBV18

cdr3_nt: TGTGCCAGCAGTTTATCGAGGTTGGGTGGGACTGAAGCTTTCTTT
cdr3_aa: CASSLSRLGGTEAFF
d_call: NA
clone_size: NA
j_call: TRBJ1-1
v_call: TRBV28

cdr3_nt: TGTGCCAGCAGGCCCACCTACTCTGGAAACACCATATATTTT
cdr3_aa: CASRPTYSGNTIYF
d_call: NA
clone_size: NA
j_call: TRBJ1-3
v_call: TRBV14

cdr3_nt: TGTGCCAGCAGTTTAAGAAGGGGGCGCGGCTATGGCTACACCTTC
cdr3_aa: CASSLRRGRGYGYTF
d_call: TRBD1
clone_size: NA
j_call: TRBJ1-2
v_call: TRBV28

cdr3_nt: TGTGCCAGCAGCTTACGACGGGGTACGCAGTATTTT
cdr3_aa: CASSLRRGTQYF
d_call: NA
clone_size: NA
j_call: TRBJ2-3
v_call: TRBV7-2

cdr3_nt: TGTGCTAGTGGTTGGCCCCCGTGGGGGGAGAGAGATGAGCAGTTCTTC
cdr3_aa: CASGWPPWGERDEQFF
d_call: NA
clone_size: NA
j_call: TRBJ2-1
v_call: TRBV12-5

cdr3_nt: TGTGCCAGCAGTTACTCGGACAGGGCAGACGAGCAGTACTTC
cdr3_aa: CASSYSDRADEQYF
d_call: TRBD1
clone_size: NA
j_call: TRBJ2-7
v_call: TRBV6-5

cdr3_nt: TGTGCCAGCAGCTCTGACCCCTCACCCTCCTACAATGAGCAGTTCTTC
cdr3_aa: CASSSDPSPSYNEQFF
d_call: NA
clone_size: NA
j_call: TRBJ2-1
v_call: TRBV5-4

cdr3_nt: TGTGCCAGCAGCGTCGTGGCCCTAGCCAAAAACATTCAGTACTTC
cdr3_aa: CASSVVALAKNIQYF
d_call: NA
clone_size: NA
j_call: TRBJ2-4
v_call: TRBV7-2

cdr3_nt: TGCAGCGCTGGGGTCGGGAGCACAGATACGCAGTATTTT
cdr3_aa: CSAGVGSTDTQYF
d_call: NA
clone_size: once
j_call: TRBJ2-3
v_call: TRBV29-1

cdr3_nt: TGTGCCAGCAGTCGGTCAACAGGGACGCGGGGAGAGACCCAGTACTTC
cdr3_aa: CASSRSTGTRGETQYF
d_call: NA
clone_size: NA
j_call: TRBJ2-5
v_call: TRBV28

cdr3_nt: TGTGCCAGCTCACCACTAAGTGGGACTAGCGGCTACGAGCAGTACTTC
cdr3_aa: CASSPLSGTSGYEQYF
d_call: TRBD2
clone_size: NA
j_call: TRBJ2-7
v_call: TRBV18